This TCR beta chain was recovered during a study of shared T cell receptors in the human thymus. This clone was seen only a few times. Method: immunoSEQ multiplex PCR; TCRdb's copy keeps in-frame clones and lacks some. Here the sample spans 720,000 or so clones, approximately 85% being singletons. CDR3 length: 20 residues. V shed 0 bases and J 2 bases; nucleotides not matched to a gene: 11. The germline V gene has CDR1 SNHLY and CDR2 FYNNEI. A further study also used this sample, focusing on human thymus T cells. As that report states: Healthy Finnish infants undergoing corrective surgery for congenital heart defects were used as donors. Resections from corrective heart surgery provided thymus tissue. V and J genes seemed to be used with bias in thymic and blood repertoires. Among unrelated individuals, related research reported thymic repertoires that overlapped highly.

Source material: thymocytes. The rearrangement joins TRBV2 to TRBJ2-2; TRBD2 matches 11 bases. The receptor was isolated from a girl younger than two with a congenital heart defect. CDR3 bases: TGTGCCAGCAGTGAAGCGCGGGCTAGCGGGGGGACCTTTAACACCGGGGAGCTGTTTTTT. This translates into CASSEARASGGTFNTGELFF.